These 32 T cell receptor beta chains share one sample of origin, sequenced in a study of blood T cell repertoires in COVID-19. Clones were read by immunoSEQ multiplex PCR, and TCRdb kept only the in-frame ones, dropping some. This sample has tens of thousands of clones, with approximately 90% found just once. The sample comprised peripheral blood. The origin of the receptors is a man aged 35 to 55 with COVID-19, enrolled during active disease.

The chain links TRBV5-1 to TRBJ2-7; a possible D gene is TRBD2 (5 bases). From germline, CDR1 is SGHRS and CDR2 YFSETQ. The ends were cut back, 3 bases at V and 0 bases at J, with 7 bases in the middle. CDR3 size: 13 residues. The CDR3 protein is CASSSGISYEQYF. The CDR3 DNA follows: TGCGCCAGCAGCTCCGGGATCTCCTACGAGCAGTACTTC.

The chain recombines TRBV2 with TRBJ1-5; D remains unclear. This CDR3 is 16 amino acids long. The V gene lost 4 bases and the J gene lost 0 bases, with 13 bases spanning the gap. Germline loops: CDR1 SNHLY, CDR2 FYNNEI. CDR3 region: CASSGSQTYSNQPQHF. CDR3 nucleotide sequence: TGTGCCAGCAGTGGTTCGCAGACTTATAGCAATCAGCCCCAGCATTTT.

This clone has a handful of counts. This rearrangement joins TRBV2 to TRBJ2-5, with D perhaps matching TRBD2 (5 bases). With 5 bases removed from V and 2 bases from J, the gap between germline ends came to 9 bases. This CDR3 has 13 amino acids. Germline CDR1 reads SNHLY; CDR2 reads FYNNEI. The chain's CDR3 is CASSRGLQETQYF. CDR3 DNA: TGTGCCAGCAGTAGAGGGTTACAAGAGACCCAGTACTTC.

This clone has a single count. The chain combines TRBV7-9 with TRBJ1-4; 9 positions agree with TRBD1. Germline V gene sequence: CDR1 SEHNR, CDR2 FQNEAQ (reference sequence). The CDR3 has 16 amino acids. V gave up 5 bases and J gave up 5 bases; unmatched junction bases: 9. CDR3: CASSRGNRGLNEKLFF. Written as DNA, the CDR3 is TGTGCCAGCAGCCGGGGTAACAGGGGGCTGAATGAAAAACTGTTTTTT.

CDR3 coding DNA: TGCGCCAGCGCGGGGGGACCTTCCTACGAGCAGTACTTC. The encoded protein is CASAGGPSYEQYF. The rearrangement joins TRBV10-1 to TRBJ2-7, with 8 nucleotides matching TRBD2. V shed 8 bases and J 1 base; nucleotides not matched to a gene: 4. The CDR3 contains 13 residues. CDR1 is WNHNN and CDR2 is SYGVQD in the germline V gene (reference sequence).

In this sample, this clone turned up once. The chain links TRBV29-1 to TRBJ2-5; TRBD2 agrees at 13 bases. There are 14 residues in the CDR3. The germline CDR1 and CDR2 sequences are SQVTM and ANQGSEA. The ends lost 7 bases at V and 4 bases at J; junction bases unmatched: 6. The CDR3 here is CSATWTSGRETQYF. CDR3 coding DNA: TGCAGCGCCACGTGGACTAGCGGGAGAGAGACCCAGTACTTC.

CDR3 residues: CASNSGTGPYNEQFF. The CDR3 DNA reads as TGCGCCAGCAACTCCGGGACAGGGCCCTACAATGAGCAGTTCTTC. The chain uses TRBV5-1 and TRBJ2-1, with 9 bases fitting TRBD1. V lost 6 bases and J lost 2; bases outside the gene matches: 6. The CDR3 covers 15 residues. Germline lookup yields CDR1 SGHRS and CDR2 YFSETQ.

This rearrangement joins TRBV25-1 to TRBJ2-7; 11 bases are a match to TRBD2. V lost 2 bases to trimming and J lost 7 bases; unmatched junction nucleotides: 7. Germline CDR1 MGHDK, CDR2 SYGVNS. The CDR3 sequence is 15 residues long. The CDR3 reads CASSEGSGRALEQYF. In DNA, the CDR3 is TGTGCCAGCAGTGAAGGTAGCGGGAGGGCCCTAGAGCAGTACTTC.

The chain uses TRBV7-2 and TRBJ2-3; possibly TRBD2 for D (5 bases). CDR1 SGHTA and CDR2 FQGNSA come from the germline V gene. CDR3 length: 12 amino acids. V gave up 5 bases and J gave up 3 bases, with 6 bases separating them. CDR3 loop: CASSRRTDTQYF. CDR3 nucleotides: TGTGCCAGCAGCCGGAGGACAGATACGCAGTATTTT.

In nucleotides, the CDR3 is TGTGCCAGCAGCTTCCGGAACGGACAGGGAAAAGGTGCAAACACCATATATTTT. Translation gives CASSFRNGQGKGANTIYF. The V and J genes are TRBV7-9 and TRBJ1-3; 8 nucleotides line up with TRBD1. Losses at the gene ends were 3 bases for V and 6 bases for J; bases not matched to a gene: 16. CDR1 is SEHNR, CDR2 FQNEAQ, per germline (reference sequence). This CDR3 spans 18 amino acids.

The gene calls are TRBV7-9 and TRBJ1-2; tentative D call: TRBD1 (5 bases). The length of the CDR3 is 13 residues. V dropped 1 base and J dropped 6 bases, with 9 bases sitting between them. From germline, CDR1 is SEHNR and CDR2 FQNEAQ (reference sequence). This CDR3 is CASSLVRGDGYTF. The DNA for the CDR3 is TGTGCCAGCAGCTTAGTTCGGGGGGATGGCTACACCTTC.

The CDR3 nucleotides read TGTGCCAGCACCCTGGACAGGTCTCATAATGAAAAACTGTTTTTT. Amino acid sequence: CASTLDRSHNEKLFF. This sequence joins TRBV2 and TRBJ1-4; 7 bases map to TRBD1. Germline CDR1 and CDR2: SNHLY and FYNNEI. The trim removed 7 bases at V and 4 bases at J, leaving 9 bases unmatched. The CDR3 is 15 residues long.

The genes are TRBV11-3 and TRBJ2-1; 7 nucleotides line up with TRBD2. Germline-derived CDR1 and CDR2 are SGHNT and YENEEA. Losses at the gene ends were 6 bases for V and 0 bases for J; bases not matched to a gene: 8. This CDR3 is 16 amino acids long. CDR3 residues: CASSLDGGSSYNEQFF. In nucleotides, the CDR3 is TGTGCCAGCAGTCTCGACGGGGGGAGCTCCTACAATGAGCAGTTCTTC. The full variable domain, in which reference TRBV11-3 and TRBJ2-1 provide the parts outside the CDR3, is EAGVVQSPRYKIIEKKQPVAFWCNPISGHNTLYWYLQNLGQGPELLIRYENEEAVDDSQLPKDRFSAERLKGVDSTLKIQPAELGDSAVYLCASSLDGGSSYNEQFFGPGTRLTVL.

The chain is built from TRBV2 and TRBJ2-5; tentative D call: TRBD2 (6 bases). Trimming left V 7 bases short and J 5 bases short, with 11 bases between. Germline V gene data show CDR1 as SNHLY and CDR2 as FYNNEI. The CDR3 extends over 12 amino acids. The CDR3 sequence is CASMGLAETQYF. CDR3 nucleotide sequence: TGTGCCAGCATGGGGCTAGCGGAGACCCAGTACTTC.

The table lists this clone with a count of one. The chain has TRBV7-2 and TRBJ1-5, with a weak D call TRBD1 (6 bases). There are 13 residues in the CDR3. The germline CDR1 and CDR2 sequences are SGHTA and FQGNSA. Trimming left V 4 bases short and J 4 bases short, with 8 bases between. The CDR3, as DNA: TGTGCCAGCAGCTGGACAGTTAATCAGCCCCAGCATTTT. Its translation: CASSWTVNQPQHF.

This chain links TRBV5-8 with TRBJ2-3; no firm D call. Trimming took 0 bases from V and 4 from J, leaving 12 bases between them. CDR1 SGHTS and CDR2 YDEGEE come from the germline V gene. The CDR3 runs 15 residues. This CDR3 reads CASSLAAGPADTQYF. In nucleotides, the CDR3 is TGTGCCAGCAGCTTGGCCGCAGGCCCAGCAGATACGCAGTATTTT.

The J gene is TRBJ1-6, the V gene TRBV27; 10 positions agree with TRBD1. With V trimmed by 3 bases and J by 0 bases, 14 bases remained unmatched. The CDR3 spans 21 residues. In germline, CDR1 is MNHEY, CDR2 SMNVEV (reference sequence). The CDR3 sequence: CASSFSPGQGDPSSYNSPLHF. As DNA, the CDR3 is TGTGCCAGCAGTTTTTCCCCCGGACAGGGGGACCCGAGCTCCTATAATTCACCCCTCCACTTT.

This clone appeared a few times. J is TRBJ2-3 and V is TRBV5-1, with TRBD2 matching 8 bases. Per the germline V gene, CDR1 is SGHRS and CDR2 is YFSETQ. This CDR3 has 15 amino acids. V shed 4 bases, J shed 3 bases, and the junction held 7 bases outside the gene matches. CDR3 nucleotide sequence: TGCGCCAGCAGCGCGGGGGGTAAGGGGACAGATACGCAGTATTTT. Translating gives CASSAGGKGTDTQYF.

The chain has TRBV5-6 and TRBJ1-1; D unclear. CDR3 length equals 15 residues. V was pared by 1 base and J by 0 bases, with 10 bases between. Per the germline V gene, CDR1 is SGHDT and CDR2 is YYEEEE. In nucleotides, the CDR3 is TGTGCCAGCAGCTTGTGGGGAGTCATGAACACTGAAGCTTTCTTT. It encodes CASSLWGVMNTEAFF. The complete variable domain, with remaining parts taken from reference TRBV5-6 and TRBJ1-1, reads DAGVTQSPTHLIKTRGQQVTLRCSPKSGHDTVSWYQQALGQGPQFIFQYYEEEERQRGNFPDRFSGHQFPNYSSELNVNALLLGDSALYLCASSLWGVMNTEAFFGQGTRLTVV.

The chain recombines TRBV3-1 (or the pseudogene TRBV3-2) with TRBJ2-5; D is ambiguous. Germline-derived CDR1 and CDR2 are LGHDT and YNNKEL (reference sequence). Trimming stripped 4 bases from V and 0 bases from J, with 3 bases between. The CDR3 extends over 12 amino acids. The chain's CDR3 is CASSLNQETQYF. The CDR3 nucleotides read TGTGCCAGCAGCCTTAACCAAGAGACCCAGTACTTC.

A few counts support this clone. This sequence joins TRBV11-2 and TRBJ1-6; D is uncertain. Germline CDR1 reads SGHAT; CDR2 reads FQNNGV. Between the trimmed V and J ends, which lost 1 base and 7 bases, there was a span of 5 bases. This CDR3 region has 13 residues. Here the CDR3 reads CASSLVENSPLHF. The CDR3 coding sequence is TGTGCCAGCAGCTTAGTTGAGAATTCACCCCTCCACTTT.

The V and J genes are TRBV11-2 and TRBJ1-2; D gene unclear. The CDR3 is 14 residues long. Germline V gene data show CDR1 as SGHAT and CDR2 as FQNNGV. V lost 4 bases and J lost 5, with 14 bases in between. The CDR3 spells CASSSLRFNYGYTF. The DNA for the CDR3 is TGTGCCAGCAGCTCATTGAGATTTAATTATGGCTACACCTTC.

The chain combines TRBV29-1 with TRBJ2-7; 8 nucleotides agree with TRBD1. Trimming cost V 6 bases and J 2 bases; bases outside gene matches: 3. CDR1 is SQVTM and CDR2 is ANQGSEA in the germline V gene. The CDR3 totals 12 residues. The CDR3 is CSVYRGAYEQYF. For the CDR3, the DNA is TGCAGCGTATACAGGGGGGCCTACGAGCAGTACTTC.

CDR3 region: CASSLGPAGDSYEQYF. The CDR3 DNA reads as TGCGCCAGCAGCTTAGGACCAGCGGGAGACTCCTACGAGCAGTACTTC. The J gene is TRBJ2-7, the V gene TRBV5-1; 8 bases line up with TRBD2. This CDR3 has 16 amino acids. Looked up from germline, CDR1 is SGHRS and CDR2 is YFSETQ. J gave up 0 bases and V 2 bases, and 7 bases lay outside the gene matches.

The chain links TRBV13 to TRBJ1-5; 9 bases agree with TRBD1. The V gene's germline CDR1 is PRHDT and CDR2 FYEKMQ (reference sequence). The V gene end was trimmed by 0 bases and the J gene end by 4 bases; junction bases not matched to a gene: 4. The CDR3 is 16 residues long. The CDR3 sequence is CASSLGQGAMNQPQHF. DNA for the CDR3: TGTGCCAGCAGCTTAGGACAGGGGGCTATGAATCAGCCCCAGCATTTT.

This clone is termed medium-sized (0.01 to 0.1%). The chain recombines TRBV7-9 with TRBJ2-7, with 9 positions matching TRBD2. This CDR3 has 17 residues. Germline V gene data show CDR1 as SEHNR and CDR2 as FQNEAQ (reference sequence). With 5 bases clipped from V and 2 bases from J, the junction kept 13 bases outside the gene matches. The CDR3 sequence is CASSPRGGLAGTYEQYF. For the CDR3, the DNA is TGTGCCAGCAGCCCCCGAGGTGGGCTAGCGGGAACCTACGAGCAGTACTTC.

V gene TRBV6-5 combines with J gene TRBJ1-2; 9 bases fit TRBD1. The CDR3 extends over 14 amino acids. V trimming: 6 bases; J trimming: 6 bases; junction bases outside the gene matches: 8. Germline assignment: CDR1 MNHEY and CDR2 SVGAGI. The chain's CDR3 is CASRNRDRENGYTF. CDR3 coding DNA: TGTGCCAGCAGGAACCGGGACAGGGAAAATGGCTACACCTTC.

This clone was picked up one time. The V call is TRBV2, the J call TRBJ2-3, with TRBD2 identical over 9 bases. The junction had 3 bases not matched to a gene; V was cut back by 5 bases and J by 0 bases. Germline-derived CDR1 and CDR2 are SNHLY and FYNNEI. The CDR3 spans 15 residues. The CDR3 region has the DNA TGTGCCAGCAGTTCTAGCGGGGCCAGCACAGATACGCAGTATTTT. It specifies CASSSSGASTDTQYF.

The chain has TRBV5-4 and TRBJ2-1, with 7 bases lining up with TRBD2. CDR3 size: 13 residues. Per germline, CDR1 SGHNT and CDR2 YYREEE (reference sequence). The V and J ends lost 7 bases and 5 bases, in that order; junction bases with no gene match: 6. The CDR3 coding sequence is TGTGCCAGCGTCCAGCGGGAAAACAATGAGCAGTTCTTC. Translation gives CASVQRENNEQFF.

The chain recombines TRBV19 with TRBJ1-5; D is unresolved. This CDR3 contains 16 residues. Germline V lookup: CDR1 LNHDA, CDR2 SQIVND (reference sequence). V dropped 3 bases and J dropped 3 bases, with 15 bases sitting between them. DNA of the CDR3: TGTGCCAGTAGTATTTTCCAGGTCCCCGACAATCAGCCCCAGCATTTT. Protein product: CASSIFQVPDNQPQHF.

The V gene is TRBV5-1, the J gene TRBJ2-5, with 11 bases fitting TRBD2. The CDR3 is made up of 15 amino acids. Germline V CDR1 and CDR2: SGHRS, YFSETQ. After removal of 5 bases from V and 4 bases from J, the junction contained 7 bases not matched to a gene. CDR3 loop: CASRPTSGDGETQYF. The CDR3 DNA sequence: TGCGCCAGCAGGCCGACTAGCGGGGATGGAGAGACCCAGTACTTC.

The chain uses TRBV7-8 and TRBJ2-5; 7 nucleotides line up with TRBD1. The ends lost 4 bases at V and 5 bases at J; junction bases unmatched: 10. Per germline, CDR1 SGHVS and CDR2 FQNEAQ. This CDR3 has 15 amino acids. As DNA, the CDR3 is TGTGCCAGCAGCTCGGGGACAGCACAAGGGGAGACCCAGTACTTC. It is translated as CASSSGTAQGETQYF.